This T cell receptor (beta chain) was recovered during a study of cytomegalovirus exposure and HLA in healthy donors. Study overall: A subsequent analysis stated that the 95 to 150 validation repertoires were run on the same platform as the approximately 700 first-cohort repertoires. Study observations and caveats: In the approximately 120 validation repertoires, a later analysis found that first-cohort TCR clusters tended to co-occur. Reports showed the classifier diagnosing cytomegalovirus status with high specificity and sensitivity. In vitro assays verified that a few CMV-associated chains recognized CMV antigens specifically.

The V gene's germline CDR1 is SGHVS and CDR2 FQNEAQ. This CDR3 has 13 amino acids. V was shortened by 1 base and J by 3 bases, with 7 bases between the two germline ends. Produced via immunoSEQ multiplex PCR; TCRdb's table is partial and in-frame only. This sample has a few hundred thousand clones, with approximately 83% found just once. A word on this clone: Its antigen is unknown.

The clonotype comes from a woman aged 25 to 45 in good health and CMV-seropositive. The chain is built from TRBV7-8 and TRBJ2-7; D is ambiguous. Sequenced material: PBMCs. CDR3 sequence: CASSLGRSYEQYF. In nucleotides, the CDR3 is TGTGCCAGCAGCTTAGGGCGCAGCTACGAGCAGTACTTC.